This entry is about one T cell receptor (beta chain). This entry comes from a study of blood T cell repertoires in COVID-19. The CDR3 runs to 15 residues. Germline loops: CDR1 ENHRY, CDR2 SYGVKD. V shed 2 bases and J shed 1 base, with 11 bases lying between them. Here immunoSEQ multiplex PCR was the method, and the copy in TCRdb shows in-frame clones only, minus some. In the table there are some 380,000 clones, 70% to 85% of which are singletons. The material sequenced was peripheral blood. The chain joins TRBV10-3 to TRBJ1-1, with D tentatively TRBD1 (5 bases). This sequence originates from a human donor with acute or convalescent COVID-19. The donor label of this sample is uncertain. The CDR3 loop is CAISERGEANTEAFF. Here the CDR3 DNA reads TGTGCCATCAGTGAGAGAGGGGAGGCGAACACTGAAGCTTTCTTT.